This T cell receptor (beta chain) originates from a study of T cell responses to AZD1222 COVID-19 vaccine. Whole-study results and caveats: Following two doses of AZD1222, Spike-specific TCR breadth and depth rose. Along spike, vaccine-associated CD4 TCRs were found throughout, with dominance at 160-218 and 743-854. Clonal diversity was possibly underestimated; the donors were predominantly white British and more often female. Targeting of unmutated variant regions was reportedly seen in nearly half of spike-specific TCRs.

With respect to this clone: The antigen remains unidentified.

The V and J ends lost 5 bases and 0 bases, in that order; junction bases with no gene match: 9. In germline, CDR1 is ENHRY, CDR2 SYGVKD. The CDR3 is 18 amino acids. Repertoires were generated with immunoSEQ multiplex PCR, while TCRdb's copy carries only in-frame clones and drops some. This table holds 55,000 to 60,000 clones, approximately 85% found once. This chain connects TRBV10-3 to TRBJ2-1, with 11 bases that match TRBD2. The sample in question was peripheral blood, obtained on day 0 of MenACWY control vaccination. This clonotype was sampled from an adult in good health. As DNA, the CDR3 is TGTGCCATCAGTACCCTGACTAGCGGGGCTGCCTCCTACAATGAGCAGTTCTTC. Translation: CAISTLTSGAASYNEQFF.